Detailed here is one T cell receptor (beta chain). The antigen remains undetermined. Looked up from germline, CDR1 is SEHNR and CDR2 is FQNEAQ (reference sequence). The CDR3 is made up of 14 amino acids. V was trimmed by 6 bases and J by 7 bases, leaving 16 bases between them. Pooling of second doses given at about 4 or about 12 weeks was done. TCRdb's copy holds only in-frame clones and misses some; the assay was immunoSEQ multiplex PCR. The profile shows about 150,000 clones, over 90% of them singletons. This record belongs to a study of T cell responses to AZD1222 COVID-19 vaccine. Whole-study results and caveats: Nearly half of spike-specific TCRs reportedly target variant regions that are unmutated in the B.1.351 and B.1.1.7 variants. Dominant CD4 TCR responses targeted spike regions 160-218 and 743-854.

This TCR came from an adult who received the AZD1222 COVID-19 vaccine. V and J are TRBV7-9 and TRBJ2-1; tentative D call: TRBD2 (6 bases). The specimen was peripheral blood, collected 28 days after the second AZD1222 dose. The CDR3 sequence is CASSTGAEGNEQFF. For the CDR3, the DNA is TGTGCCAGCAGTACGGGAGCGGAGGGGAATGAGCAGTTCTTC.